These 27 T cell receptor beta chains came from one sample sequenced in a study of cytomegalovirus exposure and HLA in healthy donors. The primer mix had 60 Vbeta and 13 Jbeta primers. Assay used: immunoSEQ multiplex PCR; TCRdb lists only in-frame clones, some missing. The sample yields under 150,000 clones, 75% to 80% seen once. The material sequenced was PBMCs. These receptors all come from an older woman in good health and CMV-seronegative.

In this sample, this clone turned up a few times. The gene calls are TRBV7-9 and TRBJ1-1; TRBD1 might be the D (5 bases). The CDR3 has 14 amino acids. The germline CDR1 and CDR2 sequences are SEHNR and FQNEAQ (reference sequence). Trimming removed 5 bases at V and 2 bases at J, with 12 bases between. The CDR3 loop reads CASSRLGGNTEAFF. CDR3 DNA sequence: TGTGCCAGCAGCCGACTCGGGGGTAACACTGAAGCTTTCTTT.

This clone showed up just once. The V call is TRBV7-3, the J call TRBJ2-3; D perhaps matches TRBD2 (6 bases). The CDR3 loop spans 16 amino acids. The germline CDR1 and CDR2 sequences are SGHTA and FQGTGA. Trimming took 3 bases from V and 1 from J, leaving 14 bases between them. CDR3 nucleotides: TGTGCCAGCAGCTTTTTCGGCCCGGGAGGCACAGATACGCAGTATTTT. It codes for CASSFFGPGGTDTQYF.

The V and J genes are TRBV6-1 and TRBJ2-5; D is perhaps TRBD1 (6 bases). The DNA end is a closer match to TRBJ2-7, so the J assignment may be wrong. Germline lookup yields CDR1 MNHNS and CDR2 SASEGT. The length of the CDR3 is 14 residues. CDR3 in DNA: TGTGCCAGCAGTGCCAGGGGATTCTCCTACGAGCAGTACTTC. This translates into CASSARGFSYEQYF.

This chain connects TRBV5-1 to TRBJ2-1; TRBD2 agrees at 7 bases. V gave up 0 bases and J gave up 2 bases; unmatched junction bases: 2. The V gene's germline CDR1 is SGHRS and CDR2 YFSETQ. This CDR3 region has 15 residues. CDR3 amino acids: CASSLGAGAYNEQFF. For the CDR3, the DNA is TGCGCCAGCAGCTTGGGGGCGGGGGCCTACAATGAGCAGTTCTTC.

The CDR3 spells CASSVQGRWQYF. For the CDR3, the DNA is TGTGCCAGCAGCGTACAGGGGCGATGGCAGTACTTC. This chain connects TRBV2 to TRBJ2-7, with 7 bases that match TRBD1. Per germline, CDR1 SNHLY and CDR2 FYNNEI. The length of the CDR3 is 12 residues. After removal of 6 bases from V and 9 bases from J, the junction contained 8 bases not matched to a gene.

The V and J genes are TRBV5-4 and TRBJ2-7; a possible D gene is TRBD2 (5 bases). There are 13 residues in the CDR3. Trimming stripped 5 bases from V and 0 bases from J, with 9 bases between. CDR1 SGHNT and CDR2 YYREEE come from the germline V gene (reference sequence). CDR3 residues: CASRTGNSYEQYF. The DNA for the CDR3 is TGTGCCAGCAGGACGGGAAACTCCTACGAGCAGTACTTC.

As for this clone: Within the sample, other DNA sequences also encode this same CDR3. The chain uses TRBV5-1 and TRBJ2-1, with 9 bases aligning to TRBD2. The CDR3 loop spans 15 amino acids. CDR1 is SGHRS, CDR2 YFSETQ, per germline. V shed 0 bases, J shed 3 bases, and the junction held 1 base outside the gene matches. The CDR3: CASSLGLADYNEQFF. The CDR3 bases are TGCGCCAGCAGCTTGGGACTAGCGGACTACAATGAGCAGTTCTTC.

V and J are TRBV5-1 and TRBJ1-6, with 12 bases matching TRBD1. This CDR3 comprises 16 residues. Germline-derived CDR1 and CDR2 are SGHRS and YFSETQ. V was clipped by 4 bases and J by 7 bases; unmatched bases: 6. The CDR3 DNA is TGCGCCAGCAGCGAGGGACAGGGGGCGCTGAATTCACCCCTCCACTTT. Its protein product is CASSEGQGALNSPLHF. The full variable domain, in which reference TRBV5-1 and TRBJ1-6 provide the parts outside the CDR3, is KAGVTQTPRYLIKTRGQQVTLSCSPISGHRSVSWYQQTPGQGLQFLFEYFSETQRNKGNFPGRFSGRQFSNSRSEMNVSTLELGDSALYLCASSEGQGALNSPLHFGNGTRLTVT.

The chain uses TRBV4-1 and TRBJ2-3; unclear D gene. V shed 1 base and J shed 2 bases, with 7 bases lying between them. The CDR3 runs to 14 residues. CDR1 is MGHRA, CDR2 YSYEKL, per germline. The CDR3 DNA sequence: TGCGCCAGCAGCCAAGGGCCCAACACAGATACGCAGTATTTT. Residues: CASSQGPNTDTQYF.

This chain connects TRBV6-1 to TRBJ2-5; 7 nucleotides agree with TRBD1. Germline loops: CDR1 MNHNS, CDR2 SASEGT. This CDR3 comprises 15 residues. J gave up 1 base and V 6 bases, and 8 bases lay outside the gene matches. The CDR3 DNA reads TGTGCCAGCAGGGGAACAGGGGAGCGCCAAGAGACCCAGTACTTC. Protein sequence: CASRGTGERQETQYF.

V is TRBV5-1 and J is TRBJ1-4, with D uncertain. V was shortened by 0 bases and J by 8 bases, with 11 bases between the two germline ends. CDR1 is SGHRS and CDR2 is YFSETQ in the germline V gene. There are 14 residues in the CDR3. The chain's CDR3 is CASSLGGSQEKLFF. CDR3 nucleotide sequence: TGCGCCAGCAGCTTGGGTGGGTCACAGGAAAAACTGTTTTTT.

The chain links TRBV11-2 to TRBJ1-1; D unclear. V lost 5 bases to trimming and J lost 0 bases, with 13 bases between them. Looked up from germline, CDR1 is SGHAT and CDR2 is FQNNGV. The CDR3 is 15 residues long. The CDR3 DNA follows: TGTGCCAGCAGCCCCCTCAGCCTAGTGAACACTGAAGCTTTCTTT. Protein sequence: CASSPLSLVNTEAFF.

The chain carries TRBV4-1 and TRBJ1-2; a possible D gene is TRBD1 (6 bases). CDR3 length equals 15 residues. CDR1 is MGHRA and CDR2 is YSYEKL in the germline V gene. V was cut by 6 bases and J by 4 bases, with 18 bases left in between. CDR3 in DNA: TGCGCCAGCAGTCAGGCTCAGGGGAGTCCCTATGGCTACACCTTC. As protein: CASSQAQGSPYGYTF.

The rearrangement joins TRBV4-1 to TRBJ2-1, with TRBD2 as a possible D gene (6 bases). The CDR3 spans 15 residues. With 1 base removed from V and 3 bases from J, the gap between germline ends came to 10 bases. The germline CDR1 and CDR2 sequences are MGHRA and YSYEKL. CDR3 nucleotide sequence: TGCGCCAGCAGCCAAGTGGTGACTAGCTACAATGAGCAGTTCTTC. Translation gives CASSQVVTSYNEQFF.

V and J are TRBV18 and TRBJ2-3; 8 bases line up with TRBD1. CDR3 length: 15 residues. V lost 6 bases and J lost 4; bases outside the gene matches: 9. The V gene's germline CDR1 is KGHSH and CDR2 LQKENI. The CDR3 coding sequence is TGTGCCAGCTCCCAGCAGGGGGCGGAGGCAGATACGCAGTATTTT. As protein: CASSQQGAEADTQYF.

The chain recombines TRBV6-5 with TRBJ1-2; D might be TRBD1 (5 bases). V lost 10 bases to trimming and J lost 4 bases, with 10 bases between them. Germline lookup yields CDR1 MNHEY and CDR2 SVGAGI. The CDR3 spans 11 residues. The CDR3 is CATSQGYGYTF. The DNA of the CDR3 is TGTGCCACGTCTCAGGGCTATGGCTACACCTTC.

The count of this clone is one. The genes are TRBV2 and TRBJ2-2, with a possible D match to TRBD2 (5 bases). Deletions cut 6 bases from V and 8 bases from J, with 13 bases between. Looked up from germline, CDR1 is SNHLY and CDR2 is FYNNEI. CDR3 length equals 13 residues. CDR3 nucleotides: TGTGCCAGCAGCGCCGGAGGTCGGGGGGAGCTGTTTTTT. Protein sequence: CASSAGGRGELFF.

CDR3 sequence: CAKHGAGGYKGNQPQHF. The CDR3 DNA reads TGTGCCAAGCATGGGGCAGGGGGCTACAAGGGCAATCAGCCCCAGCATTTT. The V call is TRBV7-9, the J call TRBJ1-5; 8 nucleotides align to TRBD1. CDR1 is SEHNR, CDR2 FQNEAQ, per germline (reference sequence). V shed 10 bases, J shed 2 bases, and the junction held 16 bases outside the gene matches. This CDR3 spans 17 amino acids. Full variable domain (rest looked up from reference TRBV7-9 and TRBJ1-5): DTGVSQNPRHKITKRGQNVTFRCDPISEHNRLYWYRQTLGQGPEFLTYFQNEAQLEKSRLLSDRFSAERPKGSFSTLEIQRTEQGDSAMYLCAKHGAGGYKGNQPQHFGDGTRLSIL.

The rearrangement uses TRBV7-3 and TRBJ1-1; 7 bases align to TRBD1. In germline, CDR1 is SGHTA, CDR2 FQGTGA. The junction had 2 bases not matched to a gene; V was cut back by 5 bases and J by 5 bases. The CDR3 extends over 12 amino acids. The CDR3 DNA reads TGTGCCAGCAGCCTGACAGGGACTGAAGCTTTCTTT. Encoded protein: CASSLTGTEAFF.

The chain has TRBV28 and TRBJ1-2; 7 nucleotides match TRBD1. CDR1 and CDR2 from the germline V gene are MDHEN and SYDVKM. The J segment lost 6 bases and the V segment lost 1 base, leaving 5 bases of the junction unmatched. This CDR3 contains 14 residues. The DNA of the CDR3 is TGTGCCAGCAGTTTATCGTCAGGGGGTCATGGCTACACCTTC. Amino acid sequence: CASSLSSGGHGYTF.

The genes are TRBV7-6 and TRBJ2-5; 7 positions match TRBD2. Germline V lookup: CDR1 SGHVS, CDR2 FNYEAQ. The length of the CDR3 is 15 residues. The ends lost 3 bases at V and 1 base at J; junction bases unmatched: 5. The CDR3 nucleotides read TGTGCCAGCAGCTTTAGGTGGGGGGGCCAAGAGACCCAGTACTTC. Translated, it gives CASSFRWGGQETQYF.

This clone has just one count. The V and J genes are TRBV1 and TRBJ2-2; the table names TRBD2, a call not compared with the DNA. TRBV1 is marked as a pseudogene. This CDR3 region has 17 residues. This chain's CDR3 is CTSSQDAAETNTGELFF. CDR3 nucleotide sequence: TGCACCAGCAGCCAAGATGCAGCGGAGACAAACACCGGGGAGCTGTTTTTT.

This chain connects TRBV5-1 to TRBJ2-1, with D tentatively TRBD1 (5 bases). CDR1 is SGHRS and CDR2 is YFSETQ in the germline V gene. This CDR3 contains 15 residues. V lost 0 bases and J 9 bases, leaving 16 bases between the germline ends. The CDR3 here is CASSLEGAPSSEQFF. The CDR3 DNA reads TGCGCCAGCAGCTTGGAAGGGGCCCCCTCCAGTGAGCAGTTCTTC.

V is TRBV5-4 and J is TRBJ2-3, with 10 bases identical to TRBD2. J gave up 5 bases and V 4 bases, and 10 bases lay outside the gene matches. There are 16 residues in the CDR3. Germline-derived CDR1 and CDR2 are SGHNT and YYREEE (reference sequence). In DNA, the CDR3 is TGTGCCAGCAGCCCGTCGGTAGCGGGGGGACGAGATACGCAGTATTTT. It yields the protein CASSPSVAGGRDTQYF. The full variable domain, completed using reference TRBV5-4 and TRBJ2-3, is ETGVTQSPTHLIKTRGQQVTLRCSSQSGHNTVSWYQQALGQGPQFIFQYYREEENGRGNFPPRFSGLQFPNYSSELNVNALELDDSALYLCASSPSVAGGRDTQYFGPGTRLTVL.

The chain employs TRBV14 and TRBJ1-2, with 7 bases aligning to TRBD1. The germline CDR1 and CDR2 sequences are SGHDN and FVKESK. The length of the CDR3 is 12 residues. V shed 4 bases, J shed 14 bases, and the junction held 10 bases outside the gene matches. The CDR3 nucleotides read TGTGCCAGCAGCCGGACGGACAGGTCGTATACCTTC. Encoded protein: CASSRTDRSYTF.

This clone appeared once. This chain uses TRBV18 with TRBJ1-1; 10 bases align to TRBD1. Trimming removed 5 bases from V and 7 bases from J; junction bases left unmatched: 4. CDR3 length equals 13 residues. Germline V lookup: CDR1 KGHSH, CDR2 LQKENI. This CDR3 reads CASSKDRGYEAFF. CDR3 bases: TGTGCCAGCTCAAAGGACAGGGGGTATGAAGCTTTCTTT.

This clone was seen a handful of times. The J gene is TRBJ2-7, the V gene TRBV5-1, with TRBD2 identical over 9 bases. CDR1 is SGHRS and CDR2 is YFSETQ in the germline V gene. The CDR3 is 14 amino acids. V lost 3 bases and J lost 6; bases outside the gene matches: 7. CDR3 protein: CASSSPGLALEQYF. CDR3 nucleotide sequence: TGCGCCAGCAGCTCGCCGGGACTAGCACTCGAGCAGTACTTC.